These 15 T cell receptor beta chains share one sample of origin, sequenced in a study of neurological immune-mediated disorders. TCRdb processed the 5' RACE reads anew with MiXCR; each CDR3 protein has one entry. Here the sample spans fewer than 90,000 distinct CDR3 sequences, 4% to 6% being singletons. Sequencing used PBMCs. The receptors were sampled from a man younger than 35 with multiple sclerosis.

Many counts were recorded for this clonotype. CDR3 sequence (DNA): TGTGCCAGCAGCCCCCAGACTGAAGCTTTCTTT. Translating it yields CASSPQTEAFF. This sequence joins TRBV7-2 and TRBJ1-1; D is uncertain. Germline V lookup: CDR1 SGHTA, CDR2 FQGNSA. V was clipped by 5 bases and J by 5 bases, with 6 bases between them. This CDR3 is 11 amino acids long.

This clonotype has a count of ten or more. CDR3 in amino acids: CSASAAAFSYEQYF. CDR3 DNA sequence: TGCAGTGCTAGTGCGGCTGCTTTTTCCTACGAGCAGTACTTC. The V gene is TRBV20-1, the J gene TRBJ2-7; D is uncertain. This CDR3 comprises 14 residues. Deletions cut 3 bases from V and 1 base from J, with 13 bases between. The germline CDR1 and CDR2 sequences are DFQATT and SNEGSKA (reference sequence).

This clonotype has at least ten counts. V and J are TRBV24-1 and TRBJ2-1; D gene ambiguous. CDR1 is KGHDR and CDR2 is SFDVKD in the germline V gene. Trimming cost V 3 bases and J 10 bases, with 12 bases left between them. The CDR3 length is 13 residues. The DNA of the CDR3 is TGTGCCACCAGTGATCTATCCGGCCTAGAGCAGTTCTTC. Translated: CATSDLSGLEQFF.

In this sample, this clonotype turned up many times. The genes are TRBV10-3 and TRBJ2-2, with a tentative D call TRBD1 (6 bases). V was shortened by 10 bases and J by 8 bases, with 14 bases between the two germline ends. The CDR3 extends over 12 amino acids. Looked up from germline, CDR1 is ENHRY and CDR2 is SYGVKD. This chain's CDR3 is CATHRVSGELFF. CDR3 DNA sequence: TGTGCCACCCACAGGGTCAGTGGGGAGCTGTTTTTT.

This clonotype was detected many times. In DNA form, the CDR3 reads TGCGCCAGCAGCCCTCGGGCTTCCACCGGGGAGCTGTTTTTT. Its protein product is CASSPRASTGELFF. The rearrangement links TRBV5-1 to TRBJ2-2; no clear D gene. CDR3 length: 14 amino acids. Trimming pared 4 bases from V and 4 bases from J, leaving 11 bases between. The germline CDR1 and CDR2 sequences are SGHRS and YFSETQ.

To note about this clonotype: Likely a read error: the CDR3 ends without its conserved phenylalanine or tryptophan. The chain has TRBV27 and TRBJ2-7; 8 positions match TRBD1. The CDR3 length is 15 residues. Germline V CDR1 and CDR2: MNHEY, SMNVEV (reference sequence). V lost 6 bases, J lost 6 bases, and 13 bases stayed unmatched. This CDR3 reads CASSLRGTGMGEQYL. The DNA of the CDR3 is TGTGCCAGCAGCCTTCGCGGGACAGGCATGGGCGAGCAGTACCTT.

This clonotype was found many times. The rearrangement links TRBV3-1 to TRBJ2-4; no firm D call. V shed 1 base and J shed 2 bases, with 0 bases lying between them. Per the germline V gene, CDR1 is LGHDT and CDR2 is YNNKEL (reference sequence). The CDR3 loop spans 12 amino acids. CDR3 in amino acids: CASSQAKNIQYF. CDR3 nucleotide sequence: TGTGCCAGCAGCCAAGCCAAAAACATTCAGTACTTC.

This sequence joins TRBV7-9 and TRBJ2-7, with D perhaps matching TRBD1 or TRBD2 (5 bases each). Trimming pared 4 bases from V and 7 bases from J, leaving 20 bases between. Germline CDR1 SEHNR, CDR2 FQNEAQ (reference sequence). The CDR3 covers 15 residues. The CDR3 spells CASSYSARGVGEQYF. The CDR3 DNA follows: TGTGCCAGCAGCTACTCTGCTAGAGGGGTGGGAGAGCAGTACTTC.

This clonotype was found many times. This chain joins TRBV12-3 or TRBV12-4 and TRBJ2-1, with 11 bases matching TRBD2. This CDR3 is 15 amino acids long. Losses at the gene ends were 7 bases for V and 5 bases for J; bases not matched to a gene: 7. DNA for the CDR3: TGTGCCAGCATCACTAGCGGGAGTCGGAACAATGAGCAGTTCTTC. Its translation: CASITSGSRNNEQFF.

This clonotype showed up many times. The chain links TRBV11-2 to TRBJ2-1, with no clear D. The CDR3 is 12 amino acids. The germline V and J ends were trimmed by 5 bases and 10 bases, with 12 bases remaining between them. Looked up from germline, CDR1 is SGHAT and CDR2 is FQNNGV. CDR3 coding DNA: TGTGCCAGCAGCCCCCGACCCTTAGAGCAGTTCTTC. It codes for CASSPRPLEQFF.

This clonotype showed up many times. The V gene is TRBV30, the J gene TRBJ2-6, with unresolved D. This CDR3 has 15 residues. Germline-derived CDR1 and CDR2 are GTSNPN and SVGIG (reference sequence). V lost 1 base, J lost 0 bases, and 7 bases lay in between. In nucleotides, the CDR3 is TGTGCCTGGAGTGGGTTTCTCTCTGGGGCCAACGTCCTGACTTTC. It encodes CAWSGFLSGANVLTF.

This clonotype has ten or more counts. The chain combines TRBV15 with TRBJ2-7; the D is unclear. The CDR3 runs 14 residues. V was clipped by 0 bases and J by 0 bases, with 6 bases between them. The germline gives CDR1 LNHNV, CDR2 YYDKDF (reference sequence). The CDR3 spells CATSRDIASYEQYF. CDR3 coding DNA: TGTGCCACCAGCAGAGATATCGCCTCCTACGAGCAGTACTTC.

This clonotype was recorded many times. The chain employs TRBV9 and TRBJ1-3, with D tentatively TRBD1 (6 bases). The CDR3 runs to 16 residues. Germline CDR1 reads SGDLS; CDR2 reads YYNGEE. V was clipped by 3 bases and J by 1 base, with 14 bases between them. The DNA for the CDR3 is TGTGCCAGCAGCGGGGGGCCTCCGGGGTCTGGAAACACCATATATTTT. Its protein product is CASSGGPPGSGNTIYF.

This clonotype showed up many times. The chain couples TRBV7-8 to TRBJ2-7, with a tentative D call TRBD1 (5 bases). Germline-derived CDR1 and CDR2 are SGHVS and FQNEAQ. Trimming cost V 2 bases and J 2 bases, with 10 bases left between them. CDR3 length equals 14 residues. This CDR3 is CASSLYDRTYEQYF. The CDR3 DNA sequence: TGTGCCAGCAGCTTATACGACAGAACCTACGAGCAGTACTTC.

In this sample, this clonotype is medium-sized. The chain has TRBV12-3 or TRBV12-4 and TRBJ1-4; 10 bases map to TRBD1. There are 14 residues in the CDR3. The V and J ends lost 6 bases and 9 bases, in that order; junction bases with no gene match: 7. The CDR3 loop is CASSPGTGEQKLFF. DNA of the CDR3: TGTGCCAGCAGCCCCGGGACAGGGGAACAAAAACTGTTTTTT.